This T cell receptor beta chain derives from a study of cytomegalovirus exposure and HLA in healthy donors. Findings and limits, study-wide: It was reported that the classifier diagnosed cytomegalovirus status with high specificity and sensitivity in both the original and validation cohorts. Immune exposure was documented only through CMV serostatus.

Each of the donors was a healthy bone marrow donor. CDR1 and CDR2 from the germline V gene are MNHNS and SASEGT. The CDR3 is 15 amino acids. The V gene end was trimmed by 6 bases and the J gene end by 0 bases; junction bases not matched to a gene: 5. For this clone: What it recognizes is unknown.

PCR was performed using 60 Vbeta and 13 Jbeta primers. Sequenced by immunoSEQ multiplex PCR; TCRdb stores in-frame clones only, minus some. The table has some 130,000 clones, roughly three quarters seen once. The sequence came from a man between 25 and 39 years old in good health and CMV-seronegative. This chain joins TRBV6-1 and TRBJ1-5, with 7 positions matching TRBD1. Source material: PBMCs. CDR3 bases: TGTGCCAGCAGCCACCACAGGGGTAGCAATCAGCCCCAGCATTTT. Translating it yields CASSHHRGSNQPQHF.